This TCR beta chain was recorded in a study of blood T cell repertoires in COVID-19. Across the whole study: Sites in the United States, Italy and Spain provided acute and convalescent COVID-19 samples.

The CDR3 sequence is 13 residues long. In germline, CDR1 is MNHEY, CDR2 SVGAGI. Trimming removed 3 bases from V and 9 bases from J, with 12 bases in between. Authors' methods: Amplification of reference gene primers provided the estimated nucleated cell counts. Method: immunoSEQ multiplex PCR; TCRdb's copy keeps in-frame clones and lacks some. V and J calls and clone size are copied from that table; D and trimming were computed from the DNA. Of about 250,000 clones listed, about 85% are singletons. The sequenced sample consisted of peripheral blood. The TCR sequence derives from a man younger than 30 with active or convalescent COVID-19. J is TRBJ2-1 and V is TRBV6-5; TRBD1 is a possible D gene (6 bases). The CDR3 sequence: CASSYTGSGEQFF. DNA of the CDR3: TGTGCCAGCAGTTATACAGGGAGCGGTGAGCAGTTCTTC.